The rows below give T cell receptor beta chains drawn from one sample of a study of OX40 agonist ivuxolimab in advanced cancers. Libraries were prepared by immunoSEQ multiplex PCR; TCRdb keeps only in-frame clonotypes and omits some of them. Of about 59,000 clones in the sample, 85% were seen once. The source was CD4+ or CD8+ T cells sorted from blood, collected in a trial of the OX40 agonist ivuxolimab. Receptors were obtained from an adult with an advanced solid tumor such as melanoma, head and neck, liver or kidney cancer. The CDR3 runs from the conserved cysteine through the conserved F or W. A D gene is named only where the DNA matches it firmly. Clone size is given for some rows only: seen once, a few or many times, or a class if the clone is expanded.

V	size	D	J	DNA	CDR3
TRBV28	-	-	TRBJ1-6	TGTGCCAGCAGTTCGCCCTCAGGCCGGCGGTTGGGACCCCTCCACTTT	CASSSPSGRRLGPLHF
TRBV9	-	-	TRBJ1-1	TGTGCCAGCAGCGTCTCACAGAACACTGAAGCTTTCTTT	CASSVSQNTEAFF
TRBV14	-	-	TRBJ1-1	TGTGCCAGCAGCTTCGGAGGGGTTGAAGCTTTCTTT	CASSFGGVEAFF
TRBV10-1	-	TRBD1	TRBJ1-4	TGCGCCAGCAGCCGGACAGGTAGTGAAAAACTGTTTTTT	CASSRTGSEKLFF
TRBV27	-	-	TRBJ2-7	TGTGCCAGCAGTTTAAGGACAGGGACTACCTACGAGCAGTACTTC	CASSLRTGTTYEQYF
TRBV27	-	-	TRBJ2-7	TGTGCCAGCAGCCGACCTGGGTACGAGCAGTACTTC	CASSRPGYEQYF
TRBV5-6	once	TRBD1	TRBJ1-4	TGTGCCAGCAGCCCCACCGGGACAGCTAATGAAAAACTGTTTTTT	CASSPTGTANEKLFF
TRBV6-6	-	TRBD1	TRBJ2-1	TGTGCCAGCAGTACCCGGACAGGGGTTTACAATGAGCAGTTCTTC	CASSTRTGVYNEQFF
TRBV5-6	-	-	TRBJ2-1	TGTGCCAGCAGCTTGTCGACGGAGCAGTTCTTC	CASSLSTEQFF
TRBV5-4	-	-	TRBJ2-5	TGTGCCAGCAGCTTGACCCTGGGGGAGACCCAGTACTTC	CASSLTLGETQYF
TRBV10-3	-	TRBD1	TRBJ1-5	TGTGCCATCAGTGAGGGGGACAGGGCTCAGCCCCAGCATTTT	CAISEGDRAQPQHF
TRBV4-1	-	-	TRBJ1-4	TGCGCCAGCAGCCAAGAGGGAGGGCTGGGTGAAAAACTGTTTTTT	CASSQEGGLGEKLFF
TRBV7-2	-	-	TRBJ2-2	TGTGCCAGCAGCTTAGGGTACGGTTACACCGGGGAGCTGTTTTTT	CASSLGYGYTGELFF
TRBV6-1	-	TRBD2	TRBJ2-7	TGTGCCAGCAGCACTAGCGGAGCTACCTACGAGCAGTACTTC	CASSTSGATYEQYF
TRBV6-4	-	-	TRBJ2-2	TGTGCCAGCAGTGAAAGCCATCAGTTGACCGGGGAGCTGTTTTTT	CASSESHQLTGELFF
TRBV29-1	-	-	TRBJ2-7	TGCAGCGTTGAAGAAGGGGGGGCCTACGAGCAGTACTTC	CSVEEGGAYEQYF
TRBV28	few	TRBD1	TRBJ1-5	TGTGCCAGCAGAAGGGGGGACAGGGCAAATCAGCCCCAGCATTTT	CASRRGDRANQPQHF
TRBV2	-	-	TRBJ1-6	TGTGCCAGCAGCATGCAGGGTACAAATAATTCACCCCTCCACTTT	CASSMQGTNNSPLHF
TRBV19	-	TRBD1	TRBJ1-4	TGTGCCAGTAGTACACAGGGGTTTGATGAAAAACTGTTTTTT	CASSTQGFDEKLFF
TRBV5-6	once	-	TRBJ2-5	TGTGCCAGCAGCATTGAGGGCAGTTGGCAGACCCAGTACTTC	CASSIEGSWQTQYF
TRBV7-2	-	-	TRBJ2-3	TGTGCCAGCAGCTCAAGATCGGCAAATACGCAGTATTTT	CASSSRSANTQYF
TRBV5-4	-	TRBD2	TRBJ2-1	TGTGCCAGCAGCTTAAGTCTACTAGCGGGGGCTGGCCCCCAGTTCTTC	CASSLSLLAGAGPQFF
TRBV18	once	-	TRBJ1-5	TGTGCCAGCTCACAGGAAACGGTGGGACAGCCCCAGCATTTT	CASSQETVGQPQHF
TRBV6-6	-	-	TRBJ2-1	TGTGCCATCGTAGGACCGAGCTCCTACAATGAGCAGTTCTTC	CAIVGPSSYNEQFF
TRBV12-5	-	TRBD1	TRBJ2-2	TGTGCTAGTGGACAACAGGGGGCCGGGGAGCTGTTTTTT	CASGQQGAGELFF
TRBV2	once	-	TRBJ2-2	TGTGCCAGCAGTCTAGTTGACACCGGGGAGCTGTTTTTT	CASSLVDTGELFF
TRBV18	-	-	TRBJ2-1	TGTGCCAGCTCAGAATCCGGGACCACATACAATGAGCAGTTCTTC	CASSESGTTYNEQFF
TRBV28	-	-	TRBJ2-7	TGTGCCAGCACCGAGTCGAACACCCCCTACGAGCAGTACTTC	CASTESNTPYEQYF
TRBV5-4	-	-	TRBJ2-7	TGTGCCAGCAGTTCGGGGACCTCCCGCTCCTACGAGCAGTACTTC	CASSSGTSRSYEQYF
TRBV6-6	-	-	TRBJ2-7	TGTGCCAGCAGTTACCGGGCGGCTCGTAGCTCCTACGAGCAGTACTTC	CASSYRAARSSYEQYF
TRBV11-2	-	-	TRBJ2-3	TGTGCCAGCAGCTCCGGGACCCCCACAGATACGCAGTATTTT	CASSSGTPTDTQYF
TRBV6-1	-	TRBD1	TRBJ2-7	TGTGCCAGCAGGGGGACCAGGGGGAGAAGCGAGCAGTACTTC	CASRGTRGRSEQYF
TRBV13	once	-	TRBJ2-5	TGTGCCAGCAGCTTAGCAGGGGAGGGCGAGACCCAGTACTTC	CASSLAGEGETQYF
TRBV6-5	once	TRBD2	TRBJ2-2	TGTGCCAGCAGTTACTCAAGCGGGGGGCCCACCGGGGAGCTGTTTTTT	CASSYSSGGPTGELFF
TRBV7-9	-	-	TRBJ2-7	TGTGCCAGCAGCTTATGGGGGGCCTACGAGCAGTACTTC	CASSLWGAYEQYF
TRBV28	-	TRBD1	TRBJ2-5	TGTGCCACCGACGGCCTACCCGGGACAGGGAATGTAGGAGAGACCCAGTACTTC	CATDGLPGTGNVGETQYF
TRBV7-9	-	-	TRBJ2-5	TGTGCCAGCAGCTTAGTTCGCAGGGGGGCTGAGACCCAGTACTTC	CASSLVRRGAETQYF
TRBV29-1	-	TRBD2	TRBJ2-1	TGCAGCGTGGGGACTAGCGGGAGTTTCTATGAGCAGTTCTTC	CSVGTSGSFYEQFF
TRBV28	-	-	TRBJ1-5	TGTGCCAGCAGCCAACACCAGGGAGAGGGCCAGCCCCAGCATTTT	CASSQHQGEGQPQHF
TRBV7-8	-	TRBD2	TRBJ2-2	TGTGCCAGCAGCTTATTAGCGGGAACGGCCGGGGAGCTGTTTTTT	CASSLLAGTAGELFF
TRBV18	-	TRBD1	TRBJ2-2	TGTGCCAGCTCACCGCGACAGGGGAACACCGGGGAGCTGTTTTTT	CASSPRQGNTGELFF
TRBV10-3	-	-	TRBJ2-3	TGTGCCATCGGCGTCGCGGCCCCTCGCACAGATACGCAGTATTTT	CAIGVAAPRTDTQYF
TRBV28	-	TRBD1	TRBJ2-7	TGTGCCAGCAGTACCGGGACAGGGGGCCTCGAGCAGTACTTC	CASSTGTGGLEQYF
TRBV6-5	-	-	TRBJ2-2	TGTGCCAGCAGTTCCTCGCGAAGGGGCACCGGGGAGCTGTTTTTT	CASSSSRRGTGELFF
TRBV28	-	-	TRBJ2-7	TGTGCCAGCCTTAGTGGGACCTACGAGCAGTACTTC	CASLSGTYEQYF
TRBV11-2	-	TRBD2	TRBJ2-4	TGTGCCAGCAGGTTGCTACTAGCGGGGGGAGGCGGCATTCAGTACTTC	CASRLLLAGGGGIQYF
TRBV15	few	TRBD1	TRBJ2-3	TGTGCCACCAGCAGCAGGACAGGGTTGGGCACAGATACGCAGTATTTT	CATSSRTGLGTDTQYF
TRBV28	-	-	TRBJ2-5	TGTGCCAGCAGTTCCGGGACAAGCCAAGAGACCCAGTACTTC	CASSSGTSQETQYF
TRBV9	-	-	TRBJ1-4	TGTGCCAGCAGCGTAGATGTAGGGATCAATGAAAAACTGTTTTTT	CASSVDVGINEKLFF
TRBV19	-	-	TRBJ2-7	TGTGCCAGTAGTGGGCATCCGAGCTCCTACGAGCAGTACTTC	CASSGHPSSYEQYF
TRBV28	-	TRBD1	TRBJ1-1	TGTGCCAGCAGTGGGGGACAGGGGGACACTGAAGCTTTCTTT	CASSGGQGDTEAFF
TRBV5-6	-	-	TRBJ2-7	TGTGCCAGCAGCTTGGGGCACGAGCAGTACTTC	CASSLGHEQYF
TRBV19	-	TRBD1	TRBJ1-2	TGTGCCAGTAGTGACCGTGGAACAGGGGGCTATGGCTACACCTTC	CASSDRGTGGYGYTF
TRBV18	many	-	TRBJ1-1	TGTGCCAGCTCAGGGGACTCGAGTGAAGCTTTCTTT	CASSGDSSEAFF